This paragraph covers one T cell receptor (beta chain) sequence. Produced via immunoSEQ multiplex PCR; TCRdb's table is partial and in-frame only. The sample contains approximately 90,000 clones, roughly 96% of which appear only once. The data were taken from a study of technical replicates of blood from a handful of donors. Sequencing used T cells isolated from PBMCs. This TCR came from a human donor in good health.

Here the CDR3 DNA reads TGTGCCAGCAGCAAGGAGGGACAGGGTAGAGACTACGAGCAGTACTTC. This translates into CASSKEGQGRDYEQYF. The genes are TRBV21-1 and TRBJ2-7; TRBD1 was called by the table and not checked on the DNA. TRBV21-1 is marked as a pseudogene. The CDR3 is made up of 16 amino acids.